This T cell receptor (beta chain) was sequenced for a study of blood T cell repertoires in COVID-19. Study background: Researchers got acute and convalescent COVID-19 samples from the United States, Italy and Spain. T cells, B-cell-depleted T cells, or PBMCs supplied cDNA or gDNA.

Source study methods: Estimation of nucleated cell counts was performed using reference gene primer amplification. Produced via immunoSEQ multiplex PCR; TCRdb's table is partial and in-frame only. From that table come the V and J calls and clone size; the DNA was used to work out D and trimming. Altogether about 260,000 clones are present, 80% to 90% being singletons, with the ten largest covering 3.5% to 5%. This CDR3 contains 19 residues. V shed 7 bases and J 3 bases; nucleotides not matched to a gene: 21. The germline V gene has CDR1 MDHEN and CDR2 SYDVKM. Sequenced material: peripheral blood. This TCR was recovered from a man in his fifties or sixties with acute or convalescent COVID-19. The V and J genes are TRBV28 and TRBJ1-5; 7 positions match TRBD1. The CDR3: CASIKGPEGAIPPNQPQHF. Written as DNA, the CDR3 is TGTGCCAGCATCAAAGGCCCCGAGGGGGCGATTCCCCCCAATCAGCCCCAGCATTTT.